A single sample is the source of the 14 T cell receptor beta chains below, sequenced in a study of control samples from healthy donors and cancer patients. Some clones are missing from TCRdb's copy, which holds only in-frame ones; the method was immunoSEQ multiplex PCR. The sample holds over 150,000 clones, approximately 96% seen once. The sample comprised blood. Receptor source: a woman aged 25-40 years in good health.

The chain joins TRBV4-1 to TRBJ2-1; no definite D call. The germline V gene encodes CDR1 MGHRA and CDR2 YSYEKL. V was pared by 1 base and J by 6 bases, with 10 bases between. The CDR3 spans 14 residues. This chain's CDR3 is CASSQVSQANEQFF. CDR3 nucleotides: TGCGCCAGCAGCCAAGTATCGCAGGCCAATGAGCAGTTCTTC.

This chain uses TRBV15 with TRBJ1-4; 7 nucleotides line up with TRBD1. In germline, CDR1 is LNHNV, CDR2 YYDKDF (reference sequence). V lost 9 bases to trimming and J lost 10 bases; unmatched junction nucleotides: 14. This CDR3 region has 14 residues. Here the CDR3 reads CATQADRRWGKLFF. The CDR3 DNA reads TGTGCCACACAGGCGGACAGGCGTTGGGGAAAACTGTTTTTT.

The V gene is TRBV6-5, the J gene TRBJ1-1, with D perhaps TRBD1 (5 bases). V was trimmed by 5 bases and J by 4 bases, leaving 14 bases between them. The CDR3 runs 14 residues. Per the germline V gene, CDR1 is MNHEY and CDR2 is SVGAGI. The CDR3 spells CASSPTRVATEAFF. CDR3 nucleotides: TGTGCCAGCAGTCCGACCAGGGTGGCCACTGAAGCTTTCTTT.

The rearrangement joins TRBV9 to TRBJ1-2; D may be TRBD1 (5 bases). The ends were cut back, 3 bases at V and 4 bases at J, with 13 bases in the middle. There are 14 residues in the CDR3. The germline V gene has CDR1 SGDLS and CDR2 YYNGEE. CDR3 sequence (DNA): TGTGCCAGCAGCGGCCCAGGGAGTCGCTATGGCTACACCTTC. Residues: CASSGPGSRYGYTF.

This clone turned up a few times. This chain uses TRBV5-1 with TRBJ1-1, with TRBD1 matching over 7 bases. This CDR3 spans 17 amino acids. V was clipped by 0 bases and J by 1 base; unmatched bases: 9. Germline CDR1 is SGHRS and CDR2 is YFSETQ. The DNA for the CDR3 is TGCGCCAGCAGCTTGGTACAAGGGGGCGAAAGGAACACTGAAGCTTTCTTT. This gives the protein CASSLVQGGERNTEAFF.

Only one count was recorded for this clone. The chain is built from TRBV6-6 and TRBJ1-6; D is uncertain. Trimming stripped 0 bases from V and 8 bases from J, with 14 bases between. This CDR3 spans 16 amino acids. Germline V gene lookup returns CDR1 MNHNY and CDR2 SVGAGI (reference sequence). CDR3 sequence: CASSYSKYGRDSPLHF. In nucleotides, the CDR3 is TGTGCCAGCAGTTACTCGAAATATGGGCGCGATTCACCCCTCCACTTT.

V gene TRBV23-1 combines with J gene TRBJ2-2; possible D gene TRBD1, 7 bases. TRBV23-1 falls under the ORF class, with uncertain function. V lost 2 bases and J lost 5, with 27 bases in between. The length of the CDR3 is 20 residues. The chain's CDR3 is CASSQDREDVSWVITGELFF. CDR3 coding DNA: TGCGCCAGCAGTCAAGACAGGGAGGACGTGAGCTGGGTAATTACCGGGGAGCTGTTTTTT.

The chain links TRBV6-6 to TRBJ2-1; the D is unclear. V shed 4 bases and J shed 9 bases, with 10 bases lying between them. Germline V gene data show CDR1 as MNHNY and CDR2 as SVGAGI (reference sequence). CDR3 length equals 12 residues. CDR3 residues: CASSWRVGEQFF. Here the CDR3 DNA reads TGTGCCAGCAGTTGGCGTGTGGGTGAGCAGTTCTTC.

The CDR3 coding sequence is TGTGCCAGCAGCAACCCGGGACAGGGAACCTACGAGCAGTACTTC. Residues: CASSNPGQGTYEQYF. The chain employs TRBV5-5 and TRBJ2-7; TRBD1 aligns across 9 bases. The length of the CDR3 is 15 residues. The V gene end was trimmed by 4 bases and the J gene end by 2 bases; junction bases not matched to a gene: 7. CDR1 is SGHKS and CDR2 is YYEKEE in the germline V gene (reference sequence).

J is TRBJ1-5 and V is TRBV6-2 or TRBV6-3; the D is unclear. V was trimmed by 4 bases and J by 14 bases, leaving 12 bases between them. CDR1 is MNHEY, CDR2 SVGEGT, per germline. The CDR3 loop spans 11 amino acids. The CDR3 region is CASSSTFYKHF. CDR3 sequence (DNA): TGTGCCAGCAGTTCCACCTTTTATAAGCATTTT.

The gene calls are TRBV6-2 or TRBV6-3 and TRBJ1-4; 10 bases align to TRBD1. The CDR3 has 18 residues. The germline V gene encodes CDR1 MNHEY and CDR2 SVGEGT. The ends lost 2 bases at V and 8 bases at J; junction bases unmatched: 14. This CDR3 reads CASSYTDRDRGLWEKLFF. The CDR3 bases are TGTGCCAGCAGTTACACAGACCGGGACAGGGGTCTTTGGGAAAAACTGTTTTTT.

The CDR3 nucleotides read TGTGCCAGCAGCCAATTACACAGGGGTTCTGGCTACACCTTC. Its translation is CASSQLHRGSGYTF. This chain joins TRBV3-1 (or the pseudogene TRBV3-2) and TRBJ1-2, with 7 bases fitting TRBD1. The CDR3 extends over 14 amino acids. Germline CDR1 LGHDT, CDR2 YNNKEL (reference sequence). After removal of 2 bases from V and 7 bases from J, the junction contained 7 bases not matched to a gene.

This clone has only a few counts. The chain employs TRBV7-9 and TRBJ2-1, with D unclear. Germline assignment: CDR1 SEHNR and CDR2 FQNEAQ (reference sequence). The V and J ends lost 1 base and 4 bases respectively, with 5 bases between them. This CDR3 region has 13 residues. CDR3 bases: TGTGCCAGCAGCTTAGGTCTGTACAATGAGCAGTTCTTC. It specifies CASSLGLYNEQFF.

The V gene is TRBV28, the J gene TRBJ1-5, with D possibly TRBD1 on 5 matching bases. Germline V lookup: CDR1 MDHEN, CDR2 SYDVKM. This CDR3 spans 19 amino acids. Trimming stripped 3 bases from V and 0 bases from J, with 21 bases between. CDR3 in DNA: TGTGCCAGCAGTTTCTGGGGTTACGGGTCCAGGGATAGCAATCAGCCCCAGCATTTT. As protein: CASSFWGYGSRDSNQPQHF.